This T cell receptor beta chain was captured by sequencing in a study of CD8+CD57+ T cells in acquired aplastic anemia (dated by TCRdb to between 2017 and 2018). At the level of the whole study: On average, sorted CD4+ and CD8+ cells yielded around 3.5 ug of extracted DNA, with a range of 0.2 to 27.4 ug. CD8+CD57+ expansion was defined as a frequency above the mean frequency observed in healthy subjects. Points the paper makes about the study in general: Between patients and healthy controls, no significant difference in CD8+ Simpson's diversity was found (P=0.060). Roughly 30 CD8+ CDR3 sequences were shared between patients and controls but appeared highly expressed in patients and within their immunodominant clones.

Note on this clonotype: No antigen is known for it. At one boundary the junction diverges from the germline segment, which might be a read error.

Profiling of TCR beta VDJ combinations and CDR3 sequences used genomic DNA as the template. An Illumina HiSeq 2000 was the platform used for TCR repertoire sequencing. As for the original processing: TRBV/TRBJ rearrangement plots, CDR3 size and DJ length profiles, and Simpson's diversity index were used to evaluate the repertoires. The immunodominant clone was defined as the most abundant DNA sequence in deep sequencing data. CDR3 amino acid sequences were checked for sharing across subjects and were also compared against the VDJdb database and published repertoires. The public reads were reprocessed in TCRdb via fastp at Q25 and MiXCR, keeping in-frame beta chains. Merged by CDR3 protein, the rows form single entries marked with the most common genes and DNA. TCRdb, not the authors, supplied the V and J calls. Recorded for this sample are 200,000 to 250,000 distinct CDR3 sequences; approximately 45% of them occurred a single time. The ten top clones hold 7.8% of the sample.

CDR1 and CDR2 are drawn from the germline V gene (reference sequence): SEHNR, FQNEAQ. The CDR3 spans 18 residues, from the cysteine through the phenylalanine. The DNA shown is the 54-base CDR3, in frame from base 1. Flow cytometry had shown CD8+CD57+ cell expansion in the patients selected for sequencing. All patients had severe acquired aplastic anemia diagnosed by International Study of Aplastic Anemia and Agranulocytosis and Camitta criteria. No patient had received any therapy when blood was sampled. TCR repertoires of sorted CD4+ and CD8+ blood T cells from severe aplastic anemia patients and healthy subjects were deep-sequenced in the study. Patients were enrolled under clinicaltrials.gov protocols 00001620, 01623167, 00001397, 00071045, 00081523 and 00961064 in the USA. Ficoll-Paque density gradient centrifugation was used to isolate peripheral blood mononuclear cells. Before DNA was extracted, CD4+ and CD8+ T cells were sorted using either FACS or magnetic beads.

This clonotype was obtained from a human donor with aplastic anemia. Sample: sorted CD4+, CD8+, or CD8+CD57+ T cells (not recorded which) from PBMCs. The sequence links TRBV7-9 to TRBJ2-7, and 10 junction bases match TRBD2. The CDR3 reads CASSPRGASGRYSYGQYF. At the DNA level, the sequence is TGTGCCAGCAGCCCACGGGGGGCTAGCGGGAGATACTCCTACGGGCAGTACTTC.